The TCR beta chain under discussion was sequenced for a study of blood T cells in healthy people across ages. Together with a sample-barcoded 5' primer, a J-beta primer mix was included in a second PCR lasting about 7 to 11 cycles. Each cDNA molecule received a tag from a template-switch adaptor that had 12 random nucleotides. TCRdb fed the 5' RACE reads into MiXCR, producing one record per CDR3 protein. The sample has more than 1 million distinct CDR3 sequences, 45% seen once; the top ten hold under 20%. On this clonotype itself: Its target is not known.

Study results and caveats: Among long-lived donors, naive CD4+ cells were more numerous and diversity higher than in aged donors. It was held that the diversity estimates obtained from one million T cells were underestimates.

The TCR originated in a woman aged 60 to 75 in good health. Specimen: blood.

The CDR3 is CASSKRAETEAFF. CDR3 bases: TGTGCCAGCAGCAAGAGGGCTGAGACTGAAGCTTTCTTT. The chain uses TRBV6-5 and TRBJ1-1; D gene uncertain. The CDR3 loop spans 13 amino acids. Germline lookup yields CDR1 MNHEY and CDR2 SVGAGI. V was shortened by 6 bases and J by 5 bases, with 13 bases between the two germline ends.